This TCR beta chain is from a study of T cells in Graves' hyperthyroidism and ophthalmopathy. Findings of the study overall: In blood, most of the thyroid clonotypes expanded above 0.001 were also present. The model forecast ophthalmopathy, anticipating it by a median roughly 6.3 months before onset.

Patients aged 18 to 65 with hyperthyroidism were newly diagnosed, with duration under 2 months. Based on clinical symptoms, serum thyroxine and TRAb, thyroid ultrasound and orbital computed tomography, diagnoses were reached. This CDR3 comprises 15 residues. V was clipped by 1 base and J by 3 bases; unmatched bases: 4. Per germline, CDR1 MGHDK and CDR2 SYGVNS. RNA transcripts were the template for amplifying TCR beta CDR3 regions. A set of HTBI primers served as the primers for a first-round RT-PCR of the TCR CDR3. TCRdb used MiXCR to reprocess the multiplex PCR reads, holding one entry per CDR3 protein. Counted here are hundreds of thousands of distinct CDR3 sequences, about 14% occurring once; the ten biggest clones make up 5% to 7%. With regard to this clonotype: Its antigen is as yet unknown.

The rearrangement links TRBV25-1 to TRBJ1-2; 8 bases match TRBD1. Sequenced input: blood. This receptor was obtained from a woman under 40 with Graves' hyperthyroidism that later progressed to Graves' ophthalmopathy. DNA of the CDR3: TGTGCCAGCAGTGAATCAGGGGGCTTAGACTATGGCTACACCTTC. Translation: CASSESGGLDYGYTF.